The sequence of this T cell receptor (beta chain) was determined in a study of blood T cells in healthy people across ages. The CDR3 is made up of 14 amino acids. Germline lookup yields CDR1 GTSNPN and CDR2 SVGIG (reference sequence). The V end was cut by 3 bases, the J end by 2 bases, with 13 bases between. Sample donors were healthy Caucasian individuals that came from Russia, aged roughly 6 to 95. On this clonotype itself: Its cognate antigen is unknown.

Study observations and caveats: Relative to aged donors, long-lived donors carried more naive CD4+ cells and displayed higher diversity.

PCR was performed a second time for roughly 7 to 11 cycles using a sample-barcoded 5' primer and a J-beta primer mix. One entry per CDR3 protein, called by TCRdb with MiXCR from the 5' RACE reads. Among fewer than 2,000,000 distinct CDR3 sequences listed, about 31% were seen once. This TCR derives from a woman in her twenties or thirties in good health. J is TRBJ1-1 and V is TRBV30; TRBD1 might be the D (6 bases). The sequenced material came from blood. The CDR3 region is CAWSATGYNTEAFF. The CDR3 nucleotides read TGTGCCTGGAGCGCTACAGGGTATAACACTGAAGCTTTCTTT.